A single sample gave rise to the 8 T cell receptor beta chains below, sequenced in a study of CD8+ T cells in alopecia areata. RNA extraction was followed by reverse transcription into cDNA, which acted as the sequencing template. Sequencing was performed with immunoSEQ multiplex PCR; in TCRdb, only in-frame clones are kept and a portion is missing. The data contain roughly 100,000 clones, approximately 60% of them singletons. Material: CD4+ T cells sorted from blood. The receptors were gathered from a human donor in good health.

The chain is built from TRBV7-2 and TRBJ1-1; TRBD1 aligns across 8 bases. Unmatched junction bases numbered 7, after V lost 8 bases and J lost 5 bases. Germline V gene sequence: CDR1 SGHTA, CDR2 FQGNSA. The CDR3 consists of 13 residues. The DNA of the CDR3 is TGTGCCAGCGGACAGGGATTAAGAACTGAAGCTTTCTTT. Translated, it gives CASGQGLRTEAFF.

The chain uses TRBV18 and TRBJ1-2, with D perhaps matching TRBD1 (6 bases). The CDR3 runs 15 residues. Germline values: CDR1 KGHSH, CDR2 LQKENI. Trimming pared 2 bases from V and 0 bases from J, leaving 10 bases between. CDR3: CASSPMGAPNYGYTF. The CDR3 DNA sequence: TGTGCCAGCTCACCAATGGGGGCGCCTAACTATGGCTACACCTTC.

The chain carries TRBV29-1 and TRBJ1-3, with no clear D. This CDR3 is built from 14 residues. Germline V lookup: CDR1 SQVTM, CDR2 ANQGSEA. Trimming took off 6 bases at V and 0 bases at J, with 12 bases between the two ends. The CDR3: CSVSWRFSGNTIYF. DNA of the CDR3: TGCAGCGTATCATGGAGGTTCTCTGGAAACACCATATATTTT. The variable domain in full, with the rest retrieved from reference TRBV29-1 and TRBJ1-3, is SAVISQKPSRDICQRGTSLTIQCQVDSQVTMMFWYRQQPGQSLTLIATANQGSEATYESGFVIDKFPISRPNLTFSTLTVSNMSPEDSSIYLCSVSWRFSGNTIYFGEGSWLTVV.

The chain has TRBV5-1 and TRBJ1-1, with a weak D call TRBD1 (5 bases). The CDR3 spans 12 residues. The germline CDR1 and CDR2 sequences are SGHRS and YFSETQ. Between the trimmed V and J ends, which lost 0 bases and 8 bases, there was a span of 8 bases. The CDR3 region is CASSLAPGEAFF. The CDR3 coding sequence is TGCGCCAGCAGCTTGGCGCCAGGGGAAGCTTTCTTT.

The gene calls are TRBV25-1 and TRBJ2-3; D is tentatively TRBD1 or TRBD2 (6 bases each). The CDR3 has 15 amino acids. Trimming removed 2 bases at V and 0 bases at J, with 9 bases between. The germline V gene encodes CDR1 MGHDK and CDR2 SYGVNS. The CDR3 reads CASSEVGGSTDTQYF. CDR3 DNA sequence: TGTGCCAGCAGTGAAGTCGGGGGCAGCACAGATACGCAGTATTTT.

The chain couples TRBV11-3 to TRBJ2-2; possible D gene TRBD2, 5 bases. Trimming left V 5 bases short and J 0 bases short, with 10 bases between. The CDR3 spans 15 residues. Germline CDR1 reads SGHNT; CDR2 reads YENEEA. This CDR3 is CASSHRGPNTGELFF. As DNA, the CDR3 is TGTGCCAGCAGCCACCGAGGGCCGAACACCGGGGAGCTGTTTTTT.

This clone was counted only a few times. The V call is TRBV5-4, the J call TRBJ2-1, with 10 positions matching TRBD2. Trimming took 3 bases from V and 3 from J; bases not matched to a gene: 6. CDR1 is SGHNT, CDR2 YYREEE, per germline (reference sequence). The CDR3 runs 16 residues. CDR3 protein: CASSSPPSGGYNEQFF. The DNA of the CDR3 is TGTGCCAGCAGCTCCCCACCTAGCGGGGGCTACAATGAGCAGTTCTTC.

This rearrangement joins TRBV2 to TRBJ1-4; no clear D gene. There are 10 residues in the CDR3. Deletions cut 3 bases from V and 7 bases from J, with 0 bases between. CDR1 SNHLY and CDR2 FYNNEI come from the germline V gene. The chain's CDR3 is CASSDEKLFF. The CDR3 nucleotides are TGTGCCAGCAGTGATGAAAAACTGTTTTTT.